The clone carrying this TCR beta chain has more than one count but fewer than ten. Its target is unknown. The entry originates in a study of T cell repertoires in cytomegalovirus infection. Looking at the study overall: Recently identified HLA-C-restricted CMV epitopes and well-studied HLA-B-restricted CMV epitopes were used by the study. Indications came from public TCR beta signatures; they pointed to CMV infection and to a matching HLA type.

Broader study findings: Within the response measured ex vivo, HLA-C-restricted CMV-specific TCR beta clonotypes were dominant.

Germline assignment: CDR1 SQVTM and CDR2 ANQGSEA. This CDR3 comprises 13 residues. V lost 6 bases and J lost 4; bases outside the gene matches: 5. TCRdb independently ran MiXCR on the reads; one entry per CDR3 protein. The sample contains around 340,000 distinct CDR3 sequences, almost 30% of which appear only once. The sequences come from cultured PBMCs, collected from culture after CMV antigen stimulation. This chain connects TRBV29-1 to TRBJ2-5, with 10 bases identical to TRBD1. The receptor's source is a human donor in good health (CMV status not recorded). Some clones in this sample may be carry-over from other donors' samples. The CDR3 reads CSVDDRGRETQYF. CDR3 coding DNA: TGCAGCGTGGATGACAGGGGGCGAGAGACCCAGTACTTC.